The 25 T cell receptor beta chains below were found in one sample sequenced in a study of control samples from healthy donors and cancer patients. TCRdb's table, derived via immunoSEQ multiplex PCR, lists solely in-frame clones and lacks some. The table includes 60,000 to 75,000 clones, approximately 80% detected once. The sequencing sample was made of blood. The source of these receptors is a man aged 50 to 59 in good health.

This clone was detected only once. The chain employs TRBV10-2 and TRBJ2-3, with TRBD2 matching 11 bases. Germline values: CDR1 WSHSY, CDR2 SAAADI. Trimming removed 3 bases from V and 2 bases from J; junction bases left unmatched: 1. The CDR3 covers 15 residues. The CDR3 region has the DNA TGCGCCAGCAGTGAACTAGCGGGGGTCACAGATACGCAGTATTTT. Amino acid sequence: CASSELAGVTDTQYF.

Written as DNA, the CDR3 is TGTGCCAGCAGTTACAGGACAGTTGGCAACACCGGGGAGCTGTTTTTT. Protein: CASSYRTVGNTGELFF. The chain joins TRBV6-5 to TRBJ2-2; TRBD1 is a possible D gene (6 bases). The V gene's germline CDR1 is MNHEY and CDR2 SVGAGI. Trimming took 2 bases from V and 2 from J, leaving 12 bases between them. This CDR3 comprises 16 residues.

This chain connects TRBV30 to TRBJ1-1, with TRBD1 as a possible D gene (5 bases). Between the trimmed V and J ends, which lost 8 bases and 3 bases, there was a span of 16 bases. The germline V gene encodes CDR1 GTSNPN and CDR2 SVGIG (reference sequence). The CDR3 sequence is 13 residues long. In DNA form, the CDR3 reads TGTGCCGTAAATCGGAGGGGTGACACTGAAGCTTTCTTT. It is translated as CAVNRRGDTEAFF.

The CDR3 here is CASSSDRAAKNIQYF. The CDR3 DNA follows: TGTGCCAGCAGCTCCGACAGGGCTGCCAAAAACATTCAGTACTTC. The chain couples TRBV5-6 to TRBJ2-4; TRBD1 matches at 7 bases. The ends lost 3 bases at V and 1 base at J; junction bases unmatched: 4. The germline V gene has CDR1 SGHDT and CDR2 YYEEEE. The CDR3 has 15 amino acids.

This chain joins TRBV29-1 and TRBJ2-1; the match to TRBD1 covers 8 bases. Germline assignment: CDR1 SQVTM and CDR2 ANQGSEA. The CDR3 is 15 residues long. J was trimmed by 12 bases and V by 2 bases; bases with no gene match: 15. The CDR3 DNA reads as TGCAGCGTTGAATCCCTGGACAGGGAGTATGAAGGGCAGTTCTTC. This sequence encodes CSVESLDREYEGQFF.

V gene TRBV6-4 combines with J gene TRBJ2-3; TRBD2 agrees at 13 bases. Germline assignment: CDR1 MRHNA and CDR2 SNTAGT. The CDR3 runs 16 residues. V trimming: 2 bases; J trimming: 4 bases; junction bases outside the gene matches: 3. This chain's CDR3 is CASSDRTSGGADTQYF. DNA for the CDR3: TGTGCCAGCAGTGACAGGACTAGCGGGGGTGCAGATACGCAGTATTTT.

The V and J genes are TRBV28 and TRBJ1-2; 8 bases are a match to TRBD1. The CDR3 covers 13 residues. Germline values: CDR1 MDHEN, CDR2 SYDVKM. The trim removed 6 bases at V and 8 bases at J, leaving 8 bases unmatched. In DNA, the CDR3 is TGTGCCAGCAGCCTGATGACAGGGGTAGGCTACACCTTC. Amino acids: CASSLMTGVGYTF.

The CDR3 region is CAWSVRGSYEQYF. The CDR3 bases are TGTGCCTGGAGTGTACGAGGGTCCTACGAGCAGTACTTC. V and J are TRBV30 and TRBJ2-7, with TRBD2 as a possible D gene (5 bases). CDR1 is GTSNPN and CDR2 is SVGIG in the germline V gene (reference sequence). V was trimmed by 0 bases and J by 1 base, leaving 7 bases between them. This CDR3 has 13 amino acids.

CDR3 in DNA: TGTGCCAGCAGCCCCCAAGCGGGGGGCCCTTACGAGCAGTACTTC. Translation: CASSPQAGGPYEQYF. The V gene is TRBV5-4, the J gene TRBJ2-7, with 9 bases aligning to TRBD2. Unmatched junction bases numbered 9, after V lost 4 bases and J lost 4 bases. CDR1 SGHNT and CDR2 YYREEE come from the germline V gene (reference sequence). The length of the CDR3 is 15 residues.

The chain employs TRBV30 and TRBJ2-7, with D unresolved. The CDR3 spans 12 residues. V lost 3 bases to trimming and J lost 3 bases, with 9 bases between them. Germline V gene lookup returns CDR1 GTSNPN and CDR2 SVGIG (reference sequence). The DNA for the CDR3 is TGTGCCTGGAGCCTCACAAACTACGAGCAGTACTTC. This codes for CAWSLTNYEQYF.

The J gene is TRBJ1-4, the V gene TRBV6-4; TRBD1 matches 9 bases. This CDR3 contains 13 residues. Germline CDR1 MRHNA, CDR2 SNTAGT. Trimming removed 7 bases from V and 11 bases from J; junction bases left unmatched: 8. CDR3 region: CASIGGQGRKLFF. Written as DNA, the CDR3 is TGTGCCAGCATTGGGGGACAGGGTCGGAAACTGTTTTTT.

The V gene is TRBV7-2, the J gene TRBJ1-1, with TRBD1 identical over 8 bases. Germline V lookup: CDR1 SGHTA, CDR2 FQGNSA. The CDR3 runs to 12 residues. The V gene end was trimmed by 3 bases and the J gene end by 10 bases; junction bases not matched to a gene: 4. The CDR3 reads CASSLTDRGAFF. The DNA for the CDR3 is TGTGCCAGCAGCTTGACAGACAGGGGAGCTTTCTTT.

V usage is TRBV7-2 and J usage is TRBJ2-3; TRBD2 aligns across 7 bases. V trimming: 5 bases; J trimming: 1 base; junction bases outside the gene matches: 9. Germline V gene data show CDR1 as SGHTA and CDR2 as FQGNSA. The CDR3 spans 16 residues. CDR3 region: CASSAASGYGTDTQYF. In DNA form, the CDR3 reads TGTGCCAGCAGCGCCGCTAGCGGCTACGGCACAGATACGCAGTATTTT.

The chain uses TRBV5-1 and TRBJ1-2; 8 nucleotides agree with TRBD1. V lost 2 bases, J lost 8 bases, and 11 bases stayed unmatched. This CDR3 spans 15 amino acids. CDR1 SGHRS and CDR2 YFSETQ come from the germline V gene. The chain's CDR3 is CASSLILQGARGYTF. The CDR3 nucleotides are TGCGCCAGCAGCTTAATCTTGCAGGGGGCGCGGGGCTACACCTTC.

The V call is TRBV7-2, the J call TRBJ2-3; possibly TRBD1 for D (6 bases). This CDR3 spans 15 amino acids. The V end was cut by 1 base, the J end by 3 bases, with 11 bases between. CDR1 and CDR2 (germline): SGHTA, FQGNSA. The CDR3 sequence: CASSLVGQWTDTQYF. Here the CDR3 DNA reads TGTGCCAGCAGCTTAGTAGGACAGTGGACAGATACGCAGTATTTT.

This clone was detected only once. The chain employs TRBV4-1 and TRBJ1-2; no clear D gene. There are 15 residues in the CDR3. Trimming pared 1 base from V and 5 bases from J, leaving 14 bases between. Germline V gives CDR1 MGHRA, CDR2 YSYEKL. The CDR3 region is CASSQGHTDGYGYTF. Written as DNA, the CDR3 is TGCGCCAGCAGCCAAGGACACACCGACGGATATGGCTACACCTTC.

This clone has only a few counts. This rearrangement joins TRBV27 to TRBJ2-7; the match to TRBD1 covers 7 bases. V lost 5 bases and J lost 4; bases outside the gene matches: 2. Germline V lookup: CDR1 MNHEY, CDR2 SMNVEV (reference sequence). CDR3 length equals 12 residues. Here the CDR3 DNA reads TGTGCCAGCAGTCACAGGGGTTACGAGCAGTACTTC. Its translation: CASSHRGYEQYF.

CDR3 region: CSARWGDEAFF. CDR3 nucleotides: TGCAGTGCTAGATGGGGGGATGAAGCTTTCTTT. The rearrangement links TRBV20-1 to TRBJ1-1; weak D call: TRBD1 (5 bases). Germline CDR1 is DFQATT and CDR2 is SNEGSKA (reference sequence). The CDR3 contains 11 residues. The V gene lost 2 bases and the J gene lost 7 bases, with 8 bases spanning the gap.

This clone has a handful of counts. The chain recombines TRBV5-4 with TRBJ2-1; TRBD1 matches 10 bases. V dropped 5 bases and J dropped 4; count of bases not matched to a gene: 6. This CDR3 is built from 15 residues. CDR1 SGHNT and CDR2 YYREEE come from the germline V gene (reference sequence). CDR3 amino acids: CASRSTGGRYNEQFF. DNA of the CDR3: TGTGCCAGCAGGTCGACAGGGGGCAGGTACAATGAGCAGTTCTTC.

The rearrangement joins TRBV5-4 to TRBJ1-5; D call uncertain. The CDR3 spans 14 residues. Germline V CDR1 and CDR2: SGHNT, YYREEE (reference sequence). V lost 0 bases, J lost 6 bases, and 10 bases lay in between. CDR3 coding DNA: TGTGCCAGCAGCTTGGGGGGAATGGGTCAGCCCCAGCATTTT. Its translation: CASSLGGMGQPQHF. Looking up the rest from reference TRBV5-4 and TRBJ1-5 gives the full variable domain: ETGVTQSPTHLIKTRGQQVTLRCSSQSGHNTVSWYQQALGQGPQFIFQYYREEENGRGNFPPRFSGLQFPNYSSELNVNALELDDSALYLCASSLGGMGQPQHFGDGTRLSIL.

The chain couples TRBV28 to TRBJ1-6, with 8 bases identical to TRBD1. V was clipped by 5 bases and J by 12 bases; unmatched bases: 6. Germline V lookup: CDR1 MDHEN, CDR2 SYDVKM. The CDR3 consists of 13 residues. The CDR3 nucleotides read TGTGCCAGCAGTCTCACAGGGGGTGTACCCCTCCACTTT. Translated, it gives CASSLTGGVPLHF.

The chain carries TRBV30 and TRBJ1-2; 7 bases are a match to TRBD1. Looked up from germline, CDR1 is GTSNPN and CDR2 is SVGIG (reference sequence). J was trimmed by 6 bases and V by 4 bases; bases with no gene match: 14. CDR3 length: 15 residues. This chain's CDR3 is CAWTLIGRGGNGYTF. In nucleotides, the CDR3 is TGTGCCTGGACCCTGATCGGCAGAGGGGGCAATGGCTACACCTTC.

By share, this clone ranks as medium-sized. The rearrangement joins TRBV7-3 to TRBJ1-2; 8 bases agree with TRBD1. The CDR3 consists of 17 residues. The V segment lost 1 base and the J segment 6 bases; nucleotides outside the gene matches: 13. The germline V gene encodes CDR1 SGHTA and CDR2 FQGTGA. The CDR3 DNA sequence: TGTGCCAGCAGCTTAAGCACCGGGACAGGATTACTAGATGGCTACACCTTC. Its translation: CASSLSTGTGLLDGYTF.

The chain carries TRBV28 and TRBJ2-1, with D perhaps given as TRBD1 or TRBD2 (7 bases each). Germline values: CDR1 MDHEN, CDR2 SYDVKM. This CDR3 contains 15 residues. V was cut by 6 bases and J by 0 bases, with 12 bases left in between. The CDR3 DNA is TGTGCCAGCAGCCCCAGGGGGGGCTCCTACAATGAGCAGTTCTTC. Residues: CASSPRGGSYNEQFF.

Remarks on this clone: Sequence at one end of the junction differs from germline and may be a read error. The CDR3 sequence: CASSTQGRVLF. The CDR3 DNA follows: TGTGCCAGCAGCACACAAGGCCGGGTCCTCTTT. This chain joins TRBV11-2 and TRBJ1-4; D not certain. The CDR3 runs to 11 residues. Germline-derived CDR1 and CDR2 are SGHAT and FQNNGV.